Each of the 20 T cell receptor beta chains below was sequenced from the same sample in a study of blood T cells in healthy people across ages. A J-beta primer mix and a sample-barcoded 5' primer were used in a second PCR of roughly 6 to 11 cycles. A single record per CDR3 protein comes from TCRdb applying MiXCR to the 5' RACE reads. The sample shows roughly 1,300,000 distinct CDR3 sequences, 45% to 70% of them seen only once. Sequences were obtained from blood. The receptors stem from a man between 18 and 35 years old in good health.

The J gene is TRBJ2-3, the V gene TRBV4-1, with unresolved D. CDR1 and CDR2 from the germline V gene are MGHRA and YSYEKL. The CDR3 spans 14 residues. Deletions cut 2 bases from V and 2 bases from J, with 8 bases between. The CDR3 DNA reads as TGCGCCAGCAGCCAACGCCCGGCCACAGATACGCAGTATTTT. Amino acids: CASSQRPATDTQYF.

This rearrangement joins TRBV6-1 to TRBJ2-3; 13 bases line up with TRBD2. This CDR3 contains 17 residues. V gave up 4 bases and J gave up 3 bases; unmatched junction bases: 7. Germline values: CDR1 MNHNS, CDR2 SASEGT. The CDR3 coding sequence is TGTGCCAGCAGTGTAGGGACTAGCGGGATAGTGACAGATACGCAGTATTTT. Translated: CASSVGTSGIVTDTQYF.

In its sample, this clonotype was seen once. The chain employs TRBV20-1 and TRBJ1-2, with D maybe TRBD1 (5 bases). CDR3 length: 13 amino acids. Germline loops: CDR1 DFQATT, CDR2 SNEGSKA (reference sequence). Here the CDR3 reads CRPPPVGDYGYTF. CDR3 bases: TGCAGACCCCCCCCGGTGGGGGACTATGGCTACACCTTC.

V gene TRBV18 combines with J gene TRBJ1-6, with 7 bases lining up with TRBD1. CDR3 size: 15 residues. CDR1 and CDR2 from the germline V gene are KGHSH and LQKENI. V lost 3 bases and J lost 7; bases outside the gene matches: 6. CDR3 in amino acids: CASSPIGQENSPLHF. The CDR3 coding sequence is TGTGCCAGCTCACCGATTGGACAGGAAAATTCACCCCTCCACTTT.

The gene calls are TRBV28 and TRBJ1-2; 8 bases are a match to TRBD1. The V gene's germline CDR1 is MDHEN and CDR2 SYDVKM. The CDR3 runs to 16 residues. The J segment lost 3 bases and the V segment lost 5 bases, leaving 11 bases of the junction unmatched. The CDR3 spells CASSRVGQAIDYGYTF. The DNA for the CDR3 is TGTGCCAGCAGTCGCGTGGGACAGGCCATTGACTATGGCTACACCTTC.

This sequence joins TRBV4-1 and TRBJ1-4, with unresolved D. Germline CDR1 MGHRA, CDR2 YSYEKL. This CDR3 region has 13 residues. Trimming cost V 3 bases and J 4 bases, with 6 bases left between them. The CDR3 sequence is CASSQVSNEKLFF. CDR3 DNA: TGCGCCAGCAGCCAGGTTAGTAATGAAAAACTGTTTTTT.

The CDR3 nucleotides read TGTGCCAGCACCAGCAGAAGGTTAGGCACAGATACGCAGTATTTT. It translates to CASTSRRLGTDTQYF. The chain has TRBV7-2 and TRBJ2-3; D is unresolved. Germline V gives CDR1 SGHTA, CDR2 FQGNSA. This CDR3 is built from 15 residues. The V and J ends lost 7 bases and 1 base respectively, with 15 bases between them.

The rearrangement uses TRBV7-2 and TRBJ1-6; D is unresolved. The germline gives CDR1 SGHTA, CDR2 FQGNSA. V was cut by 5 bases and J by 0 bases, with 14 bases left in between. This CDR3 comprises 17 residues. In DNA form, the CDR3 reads TGTGCCAGCAGCCGCAAGACGGATAGCTCCTATAATTCACCCCTCCACTTT. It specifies CASSRKTDSSYNSPLHF.

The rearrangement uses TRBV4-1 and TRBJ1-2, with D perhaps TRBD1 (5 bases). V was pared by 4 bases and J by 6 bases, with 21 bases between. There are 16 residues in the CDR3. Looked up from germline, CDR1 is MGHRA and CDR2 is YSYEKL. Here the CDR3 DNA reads TGCGCCAGCAGCCGAGATGGGACTGGGCAGGGTGATGGCTACACCTTC. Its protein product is CASSRDGTGQGDGYTF.

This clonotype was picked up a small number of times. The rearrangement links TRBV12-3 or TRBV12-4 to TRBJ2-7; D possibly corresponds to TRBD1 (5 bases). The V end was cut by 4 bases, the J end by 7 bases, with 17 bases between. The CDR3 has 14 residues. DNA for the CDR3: TGTGCCAGCAGTTGGGGCGGCAGGGTTGGTGAGCAGTACTTC. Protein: CASSWGGRVGEQYF.

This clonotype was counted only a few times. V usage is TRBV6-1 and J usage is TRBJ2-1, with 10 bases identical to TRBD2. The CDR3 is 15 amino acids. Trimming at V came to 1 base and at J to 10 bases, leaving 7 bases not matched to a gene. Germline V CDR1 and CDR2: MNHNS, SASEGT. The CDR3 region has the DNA TGTGCCAGCAGTGAAGGAAGCGGGAGGGCCAGGGAGCAGTTCTTC. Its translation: CASSEGSGRAREQFF.

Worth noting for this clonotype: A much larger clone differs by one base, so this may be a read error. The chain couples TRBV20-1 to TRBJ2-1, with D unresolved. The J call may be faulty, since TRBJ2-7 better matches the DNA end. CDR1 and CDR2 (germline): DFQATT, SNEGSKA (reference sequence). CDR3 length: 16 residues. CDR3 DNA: TGCAGTGCTAGTCCGGAACAGTTCAGCTCCTACAATGAGCAGTACTTC. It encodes CSASPEQFSSYNEQYF.

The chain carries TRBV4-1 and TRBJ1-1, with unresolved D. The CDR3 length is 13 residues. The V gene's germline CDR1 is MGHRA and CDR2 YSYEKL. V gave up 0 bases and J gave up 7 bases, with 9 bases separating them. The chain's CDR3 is CASSQDWANEAFF. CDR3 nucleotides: TGCGCCAGCAGCCAAGACTGGGCCAATGAAGCTTTCTTT.

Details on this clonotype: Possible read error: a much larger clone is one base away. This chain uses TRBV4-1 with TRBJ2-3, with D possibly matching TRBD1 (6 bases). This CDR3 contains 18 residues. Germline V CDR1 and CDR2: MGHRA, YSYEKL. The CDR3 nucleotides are TGCGCCAGCAGCCAAGAGGGGTCAGGGGTCACCCTAGCAGATATGCAGTATTTT. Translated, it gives CASSQEGSGVTLADMQYF.

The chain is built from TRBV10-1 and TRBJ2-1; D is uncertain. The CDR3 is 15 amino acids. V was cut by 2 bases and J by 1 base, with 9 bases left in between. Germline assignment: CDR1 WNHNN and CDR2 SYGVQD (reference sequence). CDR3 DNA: TGCGCCAGCAGTGAGAACAAGCTTTCCTACAATGAGCAGTTCTTC. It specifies CASSENKLSYNEQFF.

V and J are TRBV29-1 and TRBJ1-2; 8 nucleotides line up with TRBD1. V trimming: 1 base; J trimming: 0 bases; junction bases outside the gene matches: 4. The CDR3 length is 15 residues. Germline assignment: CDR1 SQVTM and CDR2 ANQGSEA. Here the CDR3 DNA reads TGCAGCGTTGAAGGGACAGGGAACTCTAACTATGGCTACACCTTC. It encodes CSVEGTGNSNYGYTF.

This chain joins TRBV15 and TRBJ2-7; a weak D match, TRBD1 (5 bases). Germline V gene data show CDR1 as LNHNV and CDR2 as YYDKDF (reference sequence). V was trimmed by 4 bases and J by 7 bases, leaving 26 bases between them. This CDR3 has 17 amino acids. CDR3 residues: CATSIPVYKKPGNEQYF. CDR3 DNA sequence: TGTGCCACCAGCATCCCGGTCTACAAAAAACCAGGGAATGAGCAGTACTTC.

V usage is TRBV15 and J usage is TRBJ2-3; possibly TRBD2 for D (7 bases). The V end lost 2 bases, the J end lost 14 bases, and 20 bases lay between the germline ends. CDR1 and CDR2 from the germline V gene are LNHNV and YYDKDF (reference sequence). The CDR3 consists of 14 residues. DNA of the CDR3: TGTGCCACCAGCAGATCCCGACGGGGGGCCTCACCGTATTTT. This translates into CATSRSRRGASPYF.

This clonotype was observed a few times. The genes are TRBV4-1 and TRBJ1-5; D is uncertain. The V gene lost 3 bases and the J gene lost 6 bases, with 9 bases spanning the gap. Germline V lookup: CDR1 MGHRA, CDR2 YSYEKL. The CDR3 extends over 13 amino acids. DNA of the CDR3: TGCGCCAGCAGCCAGGTCGGAACTCAGCCCCAGCATTTT. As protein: CASSQVGTQPQHF.

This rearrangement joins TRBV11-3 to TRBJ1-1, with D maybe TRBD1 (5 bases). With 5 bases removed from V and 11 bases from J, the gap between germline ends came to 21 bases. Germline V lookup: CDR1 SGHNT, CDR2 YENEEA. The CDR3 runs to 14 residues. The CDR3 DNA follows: TGTGCCAGCAGCCCCCGGGACGGGAAAACTCCGGCTTTCTTT. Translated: CASSPRDGKTPAFF. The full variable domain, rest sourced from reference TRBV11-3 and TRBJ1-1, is EAGVVQSPRYKIIEKKQPVAFWCNPISGHNTLYWYLQNLGQGPELLIRYENEEAVDDSQLPKDRFSAERLKGVDSTLKIQPAELGDSAVYLCASSPRDGKTPAFFGQGTRLTVV.